This T cell receptor beta chain came from a study of blood T cell repertoires in COVID-19. About the study: There were acute and convalescent COVID-19 samples, and they came from the United States, Italy and Spain. The analysed material was cDNA or gDNA that came from T cells, B-cell-depleted T cells, or PBMCs.

The germline V gene encodes CDR1 SEHNR and CDR2 FQNEAQ (reference sequence). CDR3 length: 19 residues. V gave up 1 base and J gave up 1 base; unmatched junction bases: 7. As processed by the authors: Reference gene primer amplification yielded estimated nucleated cell counts. Produced via immunoSEQ multiplex PCR; TCRdb's table is partial and in-frame only. That table furnishes V, J and clone size, whereas the DNA furnished D and trimming. Of about 68,000 clones listed, 65% to 90% are singletons. This clonotype originated in a woman aged 55-70 years with acute or convalescent COVID-19. Sequenced sample: peripheral blood. This rearrangement joins TRBV7-9 to TRBJ2-6; TRBD2 agrees at 10 bases. This CDR3 reads CASSLVAGGFTSGANVLTF. In DNA form, the CDR3 reads TGTGCCAGCAGCTTAGTAGCGGGGGGTTTCACGTCTGGGGCCAACGTCCTGACTTTC.